The rows below give T cell receptor beta chains drawn from one sample of a study of regulatory T cells in long-lasting Graves disease. MiXCR, applied by TCRdb to the multiplex PCR reads, yields one record per CDR3 protein. The sample includes roughly 420,000 distinct CDR3 sequences, around 15% of them seen just once. These same data were also listed under a study on T cells in Graves' hyperthyroidism and ophthalmopathy.

Specimen: peripheral blood mononuclear cells (PBMCs), collected at new diagnosis, from a patient treated with antithyroid drugs. The receptors come from a woman aged 45-65 years with Graves disease. The CDR3 runs from the conserved cysteine through the conserved F or W. A D gene is named only where the DNA matches it firmly. The size field is filled for only some rows; it gives once, few, many or a size class.

CDR3 length: 12
D gene: NA
J gene: TRBJ1-2
clone size: many
V gene: TRBV6-1
CDR3 protein: CASSTSEFGYTF
CDR3 DNA: TGTGCCAGCAGTACCAGTGAGTTCGGCTACACCTTC

CDR3 length: 13
D gene: NA
J gene: TRBJ2-1
clone size: NA
V gene: TRBV4-1
CDR3 protein: CASSPPTEPEQFF
CDR3 DNA: TGCGCCAGCAGCCCCCCCACCGAACCCGAGCAGTTCTTC

CDR3 length: 14
D gene: TRBD2
J gene: TRBJ2-7
clone size: many
V gene: TRBV12-3/TRBV12-4
CDR3 protein: CASRYSGSLYEQYF
CDR3 DNA: TGTGCCAGCCGTTATAGCGGGAGTCTCTACGAGCAGTACTTC

CDR3 length: 12
D gene: NA
J gene: TRBJ1-1
clone size: many
V gene: TRBV29-1
CDR3 protein: CSERRRGTEAFF
CDR3 DNA: TGCAGCGAGAGGCGCCGGGGCACTGAAGCTTTCTTT

CDR3 length: 15
D gene: TRBD2
J gene: TRBJ2-7
clone size: NA
V gene: TRBV20-1
CDR3 protein: CSATGGTSDSYEQYF
CDR3 DNA: TGCAGTGCTACTGGGGGGACTAGCGACTCCTACGAGCAGTACTTC

CDR3 length: 17
D gene: TRBD1
J gene: TRBJ2-7
clone size: many
V gene: TRBV20-1
CDR3 protein: CSARDYWTGSISYEQYF
CDR3 DNA: TGCAGTGCTAGAGACTACTGGACAGGGTCCATCTCCTACGAGCAGTACTTC

CDR3 length: 17
D gene: TRBD2
J gene: TRBJ2-7
clone size: many
V gene: TRBV7-2
CDR3 protein: CASSLALSAGGPDEQYF
CDR3 DNA: TGTGCCAGCAGCTTAGCGCTATCAGCGGGAGGGCCGGACGAGCAGTACTTC

CDR3 length: 14
D gene: NA
J gene: TRBJ2-7
clone size: few
V gene: TRBV29-1
CDR3 protein: CSVGGDRPGDEQYF
CDR3 DNA: TGCAGCGTTGGGGGTGACAGGCCAGGGGACGAGCAGTACTTC

CDR3 length: 16
D gene: NA
J gene: TRBJ1-1
clone size: many
V gene: TRBV29-1
CDR3 protein: CSGGTADRPLNTEAFF
CDR3 DNA: TGCAGCGGTGGCACGGCGGACAGACCGTTGAACACTGAAGCTTTCTTT

CDR3 length: 14
D gene: NA
J gene: TRBJ2-1
clone size: many
V gene: TRBV2
CDR3 protein: CASSEGRGTDEQFF
CDR3 DNA: TGTGCCAGCAGTGAAGGTCGAGGGACCGATGAGCAGTTCTTC

CDR3 length: 15
D gene: TRBD2
J gene: TRBJ2-2
clone size: NA
V gene: TRBV7-8
CDR3 protein: CASSSASGSAGELFF
CDR3 DNA: TGTGCCAGCAGCTCTGCTAGCGGGAGTGCCGGGGAGCTGTTTTTT

CDR3 length: 16
D gene: TRBD1
J gene: TRBJ2-2
clone size: few
V gene: TRBV6-1
CDR3 protein: CASSRPRTGGVGELFF
CDR3 DNA: TGTGCCAGCAGTAGACCCCGGACAGGGGGCGTCGGGGAGCTGTTTTTT

CDR3 length: 15
D gene: NA
J gene: TRBJ2-5
clone size: many
V gene: TRBV7-9
CDR3 protein: CASSSVGQGQETQYF
CDR3 DNA: TGTGCCAGCAGTTCAGTAGGGCAGGGCCAGGAGACCCAGTACTTC

CDR3 length: 21
D gene: NA
J gene: TRBJ2-7
clone size: many
V gene: TRBV10-3
CDR3 protein: CAISGLEEGNRSRGGRYEQYF
CDR3 DNA: TGTGCCATCAGTGGGTTGGAAGAGGGGAACAGGTCCCGGGGAGGTCGCTACGAGCAGTACTTC

CDR3 length: 17
D gene: TRBD1
J gene: TRBJ2-1
clone size: NA
V gene: TRBV7-9
CDR3 protein: CASSLDWTGGLGNEQFF
CDR3 DNA: TGTGCCAGCAGCTTAGACTGGACAGGGGGCTTGGGCAATGAGCAGTTCTTC

CDR3 length: 14
D gene: NA
J gene: TRBJ2-1
clone size: NA
V gene: TRBV7-6
CDR3 protein: CASSNRDTHNEQFF
CDR3 DNA: TGTGCCAGCAGCAACCGGGACACACACAATGAGCAGTTCTTC

CDR3 length: 15
D gene: TRBD2
J gene: TRBJ2-1
clone size: many
V gene: TRBV11-3
CDR3 protein: CASSPGLATHNEQFF
CDR3 DNA: TGTGCCAGCAGCCCGGGACTAGCGACTCACAATGAGCAGTTCTTC

CDR3 length: 15
D gene: TRBD1
J gene: TRBJ2-7
clone size: many
V gene: TRBV28
CDR3 protein: CASSPGRQGFYEQYF
CDR3 DNA: TGTGCCAGCAGCCCGGGGAGACAGGGCTTCTACGAGCAGTACTTC

CDR3 length: 16
D gene: TRBD2
J gene: TRBJ2-1
clone size: NA
V gene: TRBV13
CDR3 protein: CASSLGRVAGNNEQFF
CDR3 DNA: TGTGCCAGCAGCTTAGGCCGAGTAGCGGGAAACAATGAGCAGTTCTTC

CDR3 length: 17
D gene: TRBD1
J gene: TRBJ2-7
clone size: NA
V gene: TRBV7-2
CDR3 protein: CASSLDGAGGRRSEQYF
CDR3 DNA: TGTGCCAGCAGCCTGGATGGGGCAGGGGGCCGGCGGTCTGAGCAGTACTTC

CDR3 length: 16
D gene: NA
J gene: TRBJ2-5
clone size: many
V gene: TRBV9
CDR3 protein: CASSGNRRRDQETQYF
CDR3 DNA: TGTGCCAGCAGCGGGAATCGGAGACGGGACCAAGAGACCCAGTACTTC

CDR3 length: 17
D gene: TRBD2
J gene: TRBJ2-1
clone size: NA
V gene: TRBV28
CDR3 protein: CASSAGLAGSLNNEQFF
CDR3 DNA: TGTGCCAGCAGTGCCGGACTAGCGGGGAGTCTCAACAATGAGCAGTTCTTC

CDR3 length: 16
D gene: NA
J gene: TRBJ2-2
clone size: many
V gene: TRBV12-3/TRBV12-4
CDR3 protein: CASSLGVAANTGELFF
CDR3 DNA: TGTGCCAGCAGTTTAGGGGTAGCGGCGAACACCGGGGAGCTGTTTTTT

CDR3 length: 15
D gene: TRBD1
J gene: TRBJ1-2
clone size: NA
V gene: TRBV5-1
CDR3 protein: CASSLGRQGARGYTF
CDR3 DNA: TGCGCCAGCAGCTTGGGTAGACAGGGGGCGCGTGGCTACACCTTC

CDR3 length: 13
D gene: NA
J gene: TRBJ2-5
clone size: few
V gene: TRBV29-1
CDR3 protein: CSVDWPAQETQYF
CDR3 DNA: TGCAGCGTTGATTGGCCCGCACAAGAGACCCAGTACTTC

CDR3 length: 14
D gene: TRBD2
J gene: TRBJ2-1
clone size: many
V gene: TRBV20-1
CDR3 protein: CSARTGTSYNEQFF
CDR3 DNA: TGCAGTGCTAGAACCGGGACTAGCTACAATGAGCAGTTCTTC

CDR3 length: 15
D gene: TRBD1
J gene: TRBJ2-7
clone size: few
V gene: TRBV4-1
CDR3 protein: CASSHGGGQGYEQYF
CDR3 DNA: TGCGCCAGCAGCCATGGCGGGGGACAGGGTTACGAGCAGTACTTC

CDR3 length: 15
D gene: TRBD2
J gene: TRBJ2-5
clone size: once
V gene: TRBV9
CDR3 protein: CASSPRTSSRETQYF
CDR3 DNA: TGTGCCAGCAGCCCTCGGACTAGTAGCCGCGAGACCCAGTACTTC

CDR3 length: 15
D gene: NA
J gene: TRBJ2-3
clone size: many
V gene: TRBV7-9
CDR3 protein: CASSMDRSYTDTQYF
CDR3 DNA: TGTGCCAGCAGCATGGACCGCTCATACACAGATACGCAGTATTTT

CDR3 length: 15
D gene: TRBD1
J gene: TRBJ2-7
clone size: once
V gene: TRBV6-5
CDR3 protein: CASSYMRQGTYEQYF
CDR3 DNA: TGTGCCAGCAGTTACATGAGACAGGGAACCTACGAGCAGTACTTC

CDR3 length: 13
D gene: NA
J gene: TRBJ2-3
clone size: few
V gene: TRBV27
CDR3 protein: CASSLNSVDTQYF
CDR3 DNA: TGTGCCAGCAGTTTAAATTCGGTAGATACGCAGTATTTT

CDR3 length: 15
D gene: TRBD2
J gene: TRBJ2-7
clone size: NA
V gene: TRBV6-1
CDR3 protein: CASRRGLAGGYEQYF
CDR3 DNA: TGTGCCAGCAGGCGGGGACTAGCGGGAGGCTACGAGCAGTACTTC

CDR3 length: 15
D gene: NA
J gene: TRBJ2-1
clone size: many
V gene: TRBV7-3
CDR3 protein: CASSLTTGVYNEQFF
CDR3 DNA: TGTGCCAGCAGCTTAACGACGGGAGTGTACAATGAGCAGTTCTTC

CDR3 length: 15
D gene: NA
J gene: TRBJ1-2
clone size: NA
V gene: TRBV3-1
CDR3 protein: CASSPFPGGSIGYTF
CDR3 DNA: TGTGCCAGCAGCCCGTTTCCGGGGGGCTCTATTGGCTACACCTTC

CDR3 length: 17
D gene: TRBD2
J gene: TRBJ2-1
clone size: NA
V gene: TRBV6-5
CDR3 protein: CASSSLGTSGSYNEQFF
CDR3 DNA: TGTGCCAGCAGTTCCTTGGGGACTAGCGGGAGTTACAATGAGCAGTTCTTC

CDR3 length: 15
D gene: NA
J gene: TRBJ2-7
clone size: few
V gene: TRBV5-1
CDR3 protein: CASSLDIGPSYEQYF
CDR3 DNA: TGCGCCAGCAGCTTGGATATAGGGCCTTCCTACGAGCAGTACTTC

CDR3 length: 14
D gene: TRBD2
J gene: TRBJ2-3
clone size: NA
V gene: TRBV9
CDR3 protein: CASSPGTSGHTQYF
CDR3 DNA: TGTGCCAGCAGCCCCGGGACTAGCGGGCATACGCAGTATTTT

CDR3 length: 15
D gene: TRBD1
J gene: TRBJ1-1
clone size: many
V gene: TRBV10-3
CDR3 protein: CATSSQGPRNTEAFF
CDR3 DNA: TGTGCCACCAGTTCACAGGGGCCCCGGAACACTGAAGCTTTCTTT

CDR3 length: 15
D gene: TRBD2
J gene: TRBJ2-7
clone size: few
V gene: TRBV7-2
CDR3 protein: CASSYTGEGSYEQYF
CDR3 DNA: TGTGCCAGCAGCTATACGGGGGAGGGGTCCTACGAGCAGTACTTC

CDR3 length: 15
D gene: TRBD2
J gene: TRBJ2-5
clone size: many
V gene: TRBV5-6
CDR3 protein: CASSSTDQGGETQCF
CDR3 DNA: TGTGCCAGCAGCTCGACCGATCAGGGAGGGGAGACCCAGTGCTTC

CDR3 length: 14
D gene: TRBD1
J gene: TRBJ1-2
clone size: NA
V gene: TRBV27
CDR3 protein: CASSFRGHGYGYTF
CDR3 DNA: TGTGCCAGCAGTTTCAGGGGGCACGGCTATGGCTACACCTTC

CDR3 length: 17
D gene: NA
J gene: TRBJ1-3
clone size: NA
V gene: TRBV11-2
CDR3 protein: CASSLERRGHSGNTIYF
CDR3 DNA: TGTGCCAGCAGCTTAGAGAGGAGGGGACACTCTGGAAACACCATATATTTT

CDR3 length: 13
D gene: NA
J gene: TRBJ2-1
clone size: many
V gene: TRBV20-1
CDR3 protein: CSARQDTYNEQFF
CDR3 DNA: TGCAGTGCTAGACAGGACACTTACAATGAGCAGTTCTTC

CDR3 length: 16
D gene: NA
J gene: TRBJ2-1
clone size: many
V gene: TRBV5-1
CDR3 protein: CASSSGTSPSYNEQFF
CDR3 DNA: TGCGCCAGCAGCTCCGGGACATCTCCTTCCTACAATGAGCAGTTCTTC

CDR3 length: 14
D gene: NA
J gene: TRBJ2-5
clone size: many
V gene: TRBV20-1
CDR3 protein: CSARAPGSGETQYF
CDR3 DNA: TGCAGTGCTAGAGCCCCAGGGTCGGGAGAGACCCAGTACTTC

CDR3 length: 12
D gene: TRBD1
J gene: TRBJ2-7
clone size: once
V gene: TRBV20-1
CDR3 protein: CSATGYSYEQYF
CDR3 DNA: TGCAGTGCGACAGGGTATTCTTACGAGCAGTACTTC

CDR3 length: 15
D gene: NA
J gene: TRBJ1-5
clone size: many
V gene: TRBV18
CDR3 protein: CASSPLNTPHQPQHF
CDR3 DNA: TGTGCCAGCTCACCCCTTAATACACCACATCAGCCCCAGCATTTT

CDR3 length: 16
D gene: NA
J gene: TRBJ2-1
clone size: many
V gene: TRBV7-9
CDR3 protein: CASSPPLGSSYNEQFF
CDR3 DNA: TGTGCCAGCAGCCCTCCCCTGGGCAGCTCCTACAATGAGCAGTTCTTC

CDR3 length: 14
D gene: NA
J gene: TRBJ1-1
clone size: many
V gene: TRBV30
CDR3 protein: CAWVLGGGNTEAFF
CDR3 DNA: TGTGCCTGGGTCCTCGGGGGTGGGAACACTGAAGCTTTCTTT

CDR3 length: 14
D gene: NA
J gene: TRBJ2-7
clone size: NA
V gene: TRBV29-1
CDR3 protein: CSVGELNTPYEQYF
CDR3 DNA: TGCAGCGTAGGGGAGTTGAATACCCCCTACGAGCAGTACTTC

CDR3 length: 13
D gene: NA
J gene: TRBJ2-7
clone size: many
V gene: TRBV20-1
CDR3 protein: CSAYGGQSYEQYF
CDR3 DNA: TGCAGTGCTTACGGCGGACAGAGCTACGAGCAGTACTTC

CDR3 length: 14
D gene: TRBD1
J gene: TRBJ1-6
clone size: many
V gene: TRBV5-1
CDR3 protein: CASSGGQGNSPLHF
CDR3 DNA: TGCGCCAGCAGCGGAGGACAGGGGAATTCACCCCTCCACTTT

CDR3 length: 16
D gene: NA
J gene: TRBJ2-1
clone size: few
V gene: TRBV6-1
CDR3 protein: CASSKISARSYNEQFF
CDR3 DNA: TGTGCCAGCAGTAAGATTAGCGCCCGCTCCTACAATGAGCAGTTCTTC

CDR3 length: 15
D gene: NA
J gene: TRBJ2-5
clone size: many
V gene: TRBV7-9
CDR3 protein: CASSSNTGSGETQYF
CDR3 DNA: TGTGCCAGCAGCAGCAATACAGGGAGCGGGGAGACCCAGTACTTC